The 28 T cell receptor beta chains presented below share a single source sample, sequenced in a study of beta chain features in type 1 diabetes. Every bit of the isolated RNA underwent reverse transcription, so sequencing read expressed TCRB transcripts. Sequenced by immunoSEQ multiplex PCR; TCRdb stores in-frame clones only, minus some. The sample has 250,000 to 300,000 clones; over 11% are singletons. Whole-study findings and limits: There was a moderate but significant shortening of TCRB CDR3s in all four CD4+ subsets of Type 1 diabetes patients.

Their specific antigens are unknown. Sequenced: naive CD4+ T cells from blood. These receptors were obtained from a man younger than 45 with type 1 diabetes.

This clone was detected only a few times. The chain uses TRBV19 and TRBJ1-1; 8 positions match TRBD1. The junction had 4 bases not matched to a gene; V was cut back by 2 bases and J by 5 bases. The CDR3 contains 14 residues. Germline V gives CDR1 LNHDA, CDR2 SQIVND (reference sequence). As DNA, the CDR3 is TGTGCCAGTAGTATACAGGGGGCGCGGACTGAAGCTTTCTTT. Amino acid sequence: CASSIQGARTEAFF.

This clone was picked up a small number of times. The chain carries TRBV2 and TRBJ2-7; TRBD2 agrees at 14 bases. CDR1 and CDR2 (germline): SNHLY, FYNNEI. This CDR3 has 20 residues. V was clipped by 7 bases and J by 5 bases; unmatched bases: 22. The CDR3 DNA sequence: TGTGCCAGCACGCGGTTCTTGAAGGGGACTAGCGGGAGTTCGGAAGACGAGCAGTACTTC. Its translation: CASTRFLKGTSGSSEDEQYF.

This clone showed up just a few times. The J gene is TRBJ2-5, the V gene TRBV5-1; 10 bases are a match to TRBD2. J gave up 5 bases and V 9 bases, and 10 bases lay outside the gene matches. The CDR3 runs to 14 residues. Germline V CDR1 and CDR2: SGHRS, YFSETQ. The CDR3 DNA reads TGCGCCACCGCTAGCGGGAGTAGGTCTGAGACCCAGTACTTC. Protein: CATASGSRSETQYF. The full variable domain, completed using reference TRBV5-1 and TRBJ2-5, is KAGVTQTPRYLIKTRGQQVTLSCSPISGHRSVSWYQQTPGQGLQFLFEYFSETQRNKGNFPGRFSGRQFSNSRSEMNVSTLELGDSALYLCATASGSRSETQYFGPGTRLLVL.

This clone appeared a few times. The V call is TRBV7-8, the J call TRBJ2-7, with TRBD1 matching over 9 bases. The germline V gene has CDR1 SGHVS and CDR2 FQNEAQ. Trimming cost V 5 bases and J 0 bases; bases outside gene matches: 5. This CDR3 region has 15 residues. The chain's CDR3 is CASSLDRGSSYEQYF. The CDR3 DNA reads TGTGCCAGCAGCCTCGACAGGGGGAGCTCCTACGAGCAGTACTTC.

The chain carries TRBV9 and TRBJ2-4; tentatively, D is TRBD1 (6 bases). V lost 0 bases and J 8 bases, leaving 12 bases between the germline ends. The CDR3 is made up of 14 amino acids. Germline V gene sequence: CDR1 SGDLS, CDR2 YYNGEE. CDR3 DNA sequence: TGTGCCAGCAGCGTAGAGGGGGTGGAAGACATTCAGTACTTC. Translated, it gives CASSVEGVEDIQYF.

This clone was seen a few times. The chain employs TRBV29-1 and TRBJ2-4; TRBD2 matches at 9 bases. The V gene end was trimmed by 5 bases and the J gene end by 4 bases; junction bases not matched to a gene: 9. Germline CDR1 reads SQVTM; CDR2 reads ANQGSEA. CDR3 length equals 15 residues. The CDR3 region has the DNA TGCAGCGTTTCTCCGCGGGAGGGCTCTAAAAACATTCAGTACTTC. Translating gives CSVSPREGSKNIQYF.

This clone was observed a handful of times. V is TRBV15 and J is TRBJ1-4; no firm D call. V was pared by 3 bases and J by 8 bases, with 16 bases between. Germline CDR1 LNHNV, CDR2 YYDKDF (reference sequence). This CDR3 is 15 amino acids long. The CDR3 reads CATSSPDGMNEKLFF. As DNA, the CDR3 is TGTGCCACCAGCAGCCCGGACGGGATGAACGAAAAACTGTTTTTT.

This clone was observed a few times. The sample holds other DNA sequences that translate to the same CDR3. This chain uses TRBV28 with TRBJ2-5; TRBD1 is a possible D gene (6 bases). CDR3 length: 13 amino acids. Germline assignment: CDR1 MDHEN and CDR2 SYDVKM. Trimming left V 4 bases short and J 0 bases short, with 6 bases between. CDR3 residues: CASSSGDQETQYF. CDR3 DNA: TGTGCCAGCAGTTCAGGGGACCAAGAGACCCAGTACTTC.

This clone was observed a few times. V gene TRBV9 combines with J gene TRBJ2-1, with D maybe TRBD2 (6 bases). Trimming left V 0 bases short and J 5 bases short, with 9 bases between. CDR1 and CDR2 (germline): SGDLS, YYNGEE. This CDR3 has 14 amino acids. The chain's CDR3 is CASSVGGEDNEQFF. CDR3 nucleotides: TGTGCCAGCAGCGTAGGAGGGGAGGACAATGAGCAGTTCTTC. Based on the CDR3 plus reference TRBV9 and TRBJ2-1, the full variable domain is DSGVTQTPKHLITATGQRVTLRCSPRSGDLSVYWYQQSLDQGLQFLIQYYNGEERAKGNILERFSAQQFPDLHSELNLSSLELGDSALYFCASSVGGEDNEQFFGPGTRLTVL.

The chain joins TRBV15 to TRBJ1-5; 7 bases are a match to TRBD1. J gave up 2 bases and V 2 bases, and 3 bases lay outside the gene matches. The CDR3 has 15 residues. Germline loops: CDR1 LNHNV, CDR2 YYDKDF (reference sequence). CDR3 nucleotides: TGTGCCACCAGCAGACCTGGGACAGGCAATCAGCCCCAGCATTTT. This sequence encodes CATSRPGTGNQPQHF.

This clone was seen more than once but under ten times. The CDR3: CASSSDSTNIQYF. In DNA, the CDR3 is TGTGCCAGCAGTTCGGACAGTACAAACATTCAGTACTTC. The rearrangement links TRBV28 to TRBJ2-4, with D perhaps TRBD1 (6 bases). Germline V gene sequence: CDR1 MDHEN, CDR2 SYDVKM. This CDR3 is built from 13 residues. Trimming took off 4 bases at V and 6 bases at J, with 10 bases between the two ends. The whole variable domain, remainder taken from reference TRBV28 and TRBJ2-4, is DVKVTQSSRYLVKRTGEKVFLECVQDMDHENMFWYRQDPGLGLRLIYFSYDVKMKEKGDIPEGYSVSREKKERFSLILESASTNQTSMYLCASSSDSTNIQYFGAGTRLSVL.

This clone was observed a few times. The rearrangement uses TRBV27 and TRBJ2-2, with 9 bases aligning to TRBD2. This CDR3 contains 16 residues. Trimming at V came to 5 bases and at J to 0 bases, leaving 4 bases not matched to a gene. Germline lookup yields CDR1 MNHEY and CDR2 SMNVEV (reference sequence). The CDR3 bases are TGTGCCAGCAGTATCCGACTAGCGGCGAACACCGGGGAGCTGTTTTTT. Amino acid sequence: CASSIRLAANTGELFF.

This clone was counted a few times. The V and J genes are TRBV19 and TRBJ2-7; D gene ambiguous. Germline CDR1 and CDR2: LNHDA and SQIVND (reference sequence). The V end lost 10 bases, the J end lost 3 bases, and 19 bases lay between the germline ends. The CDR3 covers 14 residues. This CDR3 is CATSPRQTLYEQYF. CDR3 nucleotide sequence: TGTGCCACCTCGCCTCGACAAACCCTCTACGAGCAGTACTTC.

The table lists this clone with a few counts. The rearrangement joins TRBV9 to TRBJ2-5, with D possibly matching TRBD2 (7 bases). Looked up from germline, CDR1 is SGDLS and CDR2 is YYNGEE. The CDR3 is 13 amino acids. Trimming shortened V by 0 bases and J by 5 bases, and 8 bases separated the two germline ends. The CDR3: CASSVEGGETQYF. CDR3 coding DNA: TGTGCCAGCAGCGTAGAGGGGGGGGAGACCCAGTACTTC.

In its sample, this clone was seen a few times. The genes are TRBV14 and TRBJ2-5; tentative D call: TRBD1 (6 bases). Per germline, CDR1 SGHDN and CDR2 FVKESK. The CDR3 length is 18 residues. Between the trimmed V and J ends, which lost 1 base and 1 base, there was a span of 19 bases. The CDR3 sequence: CASSQGGRGYGTQETQYF. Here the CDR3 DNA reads TGTGCCAGCAGCCAAGGTGGCAGGGGATATGGCACCCAAGAGACCCAGTACTTC.

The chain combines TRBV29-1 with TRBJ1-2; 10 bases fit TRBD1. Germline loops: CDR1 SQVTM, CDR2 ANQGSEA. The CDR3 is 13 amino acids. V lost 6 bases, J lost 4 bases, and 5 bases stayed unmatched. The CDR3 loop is CSVRDRGGYGYTF. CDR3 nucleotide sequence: TGCAGCGTAAGGGACAGGGGTGGCTATGGCTACACCTTC.

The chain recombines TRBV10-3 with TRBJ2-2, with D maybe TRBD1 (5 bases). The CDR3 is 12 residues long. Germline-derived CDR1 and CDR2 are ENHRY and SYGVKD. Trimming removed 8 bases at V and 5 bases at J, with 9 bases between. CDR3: CAIGALTGELFF. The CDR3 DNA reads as TGTGCCATCGGGGCCTTGACCGGGGAGCTGTTTTTT.

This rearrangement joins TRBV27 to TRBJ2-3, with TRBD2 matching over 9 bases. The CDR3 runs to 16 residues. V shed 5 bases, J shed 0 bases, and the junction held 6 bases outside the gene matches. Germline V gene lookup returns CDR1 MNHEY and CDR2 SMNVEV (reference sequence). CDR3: CASSDRLAASTDTQYF. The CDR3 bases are TGTGCCAGCAGTGACCGACTAGCGGCGAGCACAGATACGCAGTATTTT.

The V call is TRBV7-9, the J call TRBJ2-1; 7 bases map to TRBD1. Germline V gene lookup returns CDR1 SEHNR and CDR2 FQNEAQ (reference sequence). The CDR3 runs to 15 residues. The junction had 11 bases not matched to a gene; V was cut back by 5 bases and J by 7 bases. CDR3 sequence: CASSLRGQVANEQFF. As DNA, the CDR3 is TGTGCCAGCAGCCTCCGCGGACAGGTAGCTAATGAGCAGTTCTTC. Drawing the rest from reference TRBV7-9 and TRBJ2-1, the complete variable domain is DTGVSQNPRHKITKRGQNVTFRCDPISEHNRLYWYRQTLGQGPEFLTYFQNEAQLEKSRLLSDRFSAERPKGSFSTLEIQRTEQGDSAMYLCASSLRGQVANEQFFGPGTRLTVL.

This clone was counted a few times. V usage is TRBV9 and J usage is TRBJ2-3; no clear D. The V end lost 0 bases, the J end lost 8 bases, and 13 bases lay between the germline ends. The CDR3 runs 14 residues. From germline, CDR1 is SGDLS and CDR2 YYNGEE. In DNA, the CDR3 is TGTGCCAGCAGCGTAGAGTGGCCGCCGGGTACGCAGTATTTT. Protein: CASSVEWPPGTQYF. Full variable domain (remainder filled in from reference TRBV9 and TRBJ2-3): DSGVTQTPKHLITATGQRVTLRCSPRSGDLSVYWYQQSLDQGLQFLIQYYNGEERAKGNILERFSAQQFPDLHSELNLSSLELGDSALYFCASSVEWPPGTQYFGPGTRLTVL.

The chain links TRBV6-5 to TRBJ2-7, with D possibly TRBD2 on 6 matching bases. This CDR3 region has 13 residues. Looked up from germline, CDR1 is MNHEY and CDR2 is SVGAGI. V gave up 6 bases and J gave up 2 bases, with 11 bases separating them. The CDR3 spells CASRRDFPYEQYF. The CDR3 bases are TGTGCCAGCAGACGGGACTTTCCCTACGAGCAGTACTTC.

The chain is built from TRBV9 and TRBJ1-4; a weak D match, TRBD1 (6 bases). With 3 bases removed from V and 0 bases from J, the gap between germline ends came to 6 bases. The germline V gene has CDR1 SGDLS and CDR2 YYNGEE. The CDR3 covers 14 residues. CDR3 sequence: CASSGTATNEKLFF. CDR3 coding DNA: TGTGCCAGCAGCGGGACAGCAACTAATGAAAAACTGTTTTTT.

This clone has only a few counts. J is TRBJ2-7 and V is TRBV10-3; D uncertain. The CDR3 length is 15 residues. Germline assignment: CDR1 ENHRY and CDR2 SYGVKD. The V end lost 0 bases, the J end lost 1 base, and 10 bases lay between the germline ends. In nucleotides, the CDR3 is TGTGCCATCAGTGAGTCCAAGACTCGATCCTACGAGCAGTACTTC. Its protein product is CAISESKTRSYEQYF.

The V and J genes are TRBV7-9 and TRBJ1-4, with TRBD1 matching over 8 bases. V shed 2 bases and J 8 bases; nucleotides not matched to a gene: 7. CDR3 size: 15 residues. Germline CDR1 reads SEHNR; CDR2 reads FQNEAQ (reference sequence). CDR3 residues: CASSLRTGGTEKLFF. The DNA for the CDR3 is TGTGCCAGCAGCTTAAGAACAGGGGGGACAGAAAAACTGTTTTTT.

The CDR3 DNA reads TGTGCCAGCAGCGGAGGACTACGGGGCACTGAAGCTTTCTTT. Translating gives CASSGGLRGTEAFF. The V gene is TRBV9, the J gene TRBJ1-1; no reliable D call. Trimming pared 3 bases from V and 4 bases from J, leaving 13 bases between. The germline V gene has CDR1 SGDLS and CDR2 YYNGEE. The CDR3 has 14 amino acids.

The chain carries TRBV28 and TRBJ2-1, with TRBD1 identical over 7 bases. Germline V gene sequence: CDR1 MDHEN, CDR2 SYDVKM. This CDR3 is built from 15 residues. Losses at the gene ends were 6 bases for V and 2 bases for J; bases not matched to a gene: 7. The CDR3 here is CASSPDRSPYNEQFF. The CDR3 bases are TGTGCCAGCAGCCCGGACAGGAGTCCCTACAATGAGCAGTTCTTC.

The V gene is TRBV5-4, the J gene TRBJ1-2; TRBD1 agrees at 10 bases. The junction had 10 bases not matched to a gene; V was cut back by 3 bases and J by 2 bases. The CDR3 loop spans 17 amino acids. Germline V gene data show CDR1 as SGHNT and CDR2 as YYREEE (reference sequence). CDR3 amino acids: CASSSPIPGQGNYGYTF. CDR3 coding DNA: TGTGCCAGCAGCTCGCCAATACCGGGACAGGGGAACTATGGCTACACCTTC.

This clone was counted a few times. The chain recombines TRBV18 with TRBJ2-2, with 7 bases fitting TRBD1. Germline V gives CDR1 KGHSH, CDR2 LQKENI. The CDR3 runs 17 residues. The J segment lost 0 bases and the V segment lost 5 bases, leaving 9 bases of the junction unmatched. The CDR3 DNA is TGTGCCAGCTCAGCCGTTCCCGGGACAGCGAACACCGGGGAGCTGTTTTTT. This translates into CASSAVPGTANTGELFF.